These T cell receptor beta chains were read from a single sample in a study of siplizumab effects on memory and regulatory T cells. Using immunoSEQ multiplex PCR, the repertoire was profiled, and TCRdb retains in-frame clones only, with some absent. Among approximately 98,000 clones, roughly 94% were seen once, and the ten largest hold 1% to 1.5%. The sample was non-Treg CD4+ T cells sorted from blood. The receptors here all came from a human donor in good health. Each CDR3 is given with its conserved first and last residue. D genes are given only for firm matches. Clone size is not always given. Where it is, it says once, few, many or a class for expanded clones.

-	-	TRBV5-1	TRBJ2-2	TGCGCCAGCACCGTGGGGGGAACGAACACCGGGGAGCTGTTTTTT	CASTVGGTNTGELFF
-	-	TRBV10-3	TRBJ2-7	TGTGCCATCTATTCTCCGGGAAGGGGATCCTACGAGCAGTACTTC	CAIYSPGRGSYEQYF
-	once	TRBV15	TRBJ2-1	TGTGCCACCAGCAGAGATGTAATAGGTGGGTGGGCGGGTCCCAATGAGCAGTTCTTC	CATSRDVIGGWAGPNEQFF
-	-	TRBV6-6	TRBJ1-1	TGTGCCAGCAGTTTCACAGGGATTGAAGCTTTCTTT	CASSFTGIEAFF
-	once	TRBV7-6	TRBJ2-1	TGTGCCAGCAGCTTAGTGGCCTCTACGAGCTACAATGAGCAGTTCTTC	CASSLVASTSYNEQFF
TRBD1	-	TRBV5-5	TRBJ2-1	TGTGCCAGCAGCTCACGGACAGGGCTGATCGATTTTGAGCAGTTCTTC	CASSSRTGLIDFEQFF
-	-	TRBV2	TRBJ2-5	TGTGCCAGCAGCCCCCAGGGAGTCATAGAGACCCAGTACTTC	CASSPQGVIETQYF
TRBD1	-	TRBV7-8	TRBJ1-5	TGTGCCAGCAGCTTAGCGGCCAACAGGGGATCAAATCAGCCCCAGCATTTT	CASSLAANRGSNQPQHF
TRBD1	-	TRBV30	TRBJ1-2	TGTGCCGGCCGGGACAGGGGTAACTATGGCTACACCTTC	CAGRDRGNYGYTF
-	-	TRBV5-6	TRBJ1-5	TGTGCCAGCAGCTGGGGGGAGGGCCAGCCCCAGCATTTT	CASSWGEGQPQHF
-	-	TRBV6-6	TRBJ1-1	TGTGCCAGCAGTCAAACGCAAACGAACACTGAAGCTTTCTTT	CASSQTQTNTEAFF
TRBD1	-	TRBV6-1	TRBJ1-3	TGTGCCAGCAGCCGGGACAGCCACTCTGGAAACACCATATATTTT	CASSRDSHSGNTIYF
-	-	TRBV5-1	TRBJ1-1	TGCGCCAGCAGCTTGGGGCCCCCGAACACTGAAGCTTTCTTT	CASSLGPPNTEAFF
TRBD1	-	TRBV2	TRBJ1-5	TGTGCCAGCAGACGGGACAGGAATCAGCCCCAGCATTTT	CASRRDRNQPQHF
TRBD2	-	TRBV27	TRBJ2-7	TGTGCCAGCATACGACTAGCTGGGACCTACGAGCAGTACTTC	CASIRLAGTYEQYF
TRBD2	-	TRBV6-4	TRBJ2-1	TGTGCCAGCAGCCCTAGCGGGAGCTCCTACAATGAGCAGTTCTTC	CASSPSGSSYNEQFF
TRBD2	-	TRBV5-6	TRBJ2-5	TGTGCCAGCAGCTTGGGGACTAGCGGGCTCCAAGAGACCCAGTACTTC	CASSLGTSGLQETQYF
-	few	TRBV5-5	TRBJ1-2	TGTGCCAGCAGCTCGGACACAAGTGGCTACACCTTC	CASSSDTSGYTF
TRBD2	-	TRBV29-1	TRBJ2-1	TGCAGCGTTGAGGGACTAGATTGGTTCTACAATGAGCAGTTCTTC	CSVEGLDWFYNEQFF
-	-	TRBV6-4	TRBJ2-3	TGTGCCAGCAGTGACTCGATATGGACAGATACGCAGTATTTT	CASSDSIWTDTQYF
-	-	TRBV25-1	TRBJ2-1	TGTGCCAGCAGTGAGGTTACATTCTACAATGAGCAGTTCTTC	CASSEVTFYNEQFF
-	once	TRBV7-9	TRBJ2-5	TGTGCCAGCAGCAACATGGTCGTAACGGAGACCCAGTACTTC	CASSNMVVTETQYF
-	-	TRBV19	TRBJ1-5	TGTGCCAGTAGCGAAATCGGACCCAATCAGCCCCAGCATTTT	CASSEIGPNQPQHF
TRBD2	-	TRBV7-3	TRBJ2-2	TGTGCCAGCAGCGCTCGTAGAACTAGCGGGAGGGCCAGAGCCGGGGAGCTGTTTTTT	CASSARRTSGRARAGELFF
-	-	TRBV5-3	TRBJ2-7	TGTGCCAGAAGCAGGGTCAGGGGAGTGGACGAGCAGTACTTC	CARSRVRGVDEQYF
-	-	TRBV5-4	TRBJ1-2	TGTGCCAGCAGCTGGGGCTTCTTGGGGGGGGAATCTAGGGACTATGGCTACACCTTC	CASSWGFLGGESRDYGYTF
TRBD1	-	TRBV5-1	TRBJ2-3	TGCGCCAGCAGCTCACAGGGGTTAGATACGCAGTATTTT	CASSSQGLDTQYF
-	-	TRBV29-1	TRBJ1-2	TGCAGCGTTGAATCCGGGTCCGACTATGGCTACACCTTC	CSVESGSDYGYTF
-	medium-sized	TRBV10-1	TRBJ1-2	TGCGCCAGCAGCTCGGACCCTTCCTATGGCTACACCTTC	CASSSDPSYGYTF
-	-	TRBV11-2	TRBJ1-2	TGTGCCAGCAGCCCGAGTGGGATACCCTATGGCTACACCTTC	CASSPSGIPYGYTF
-	-	TRBV6-5	TRBJ1-2	TGTGCCAGCACGAGACAGAGGGAAAATGGCTACACCTTC	CASTRQRENGYTF
TRBD2	-	TRBV28	TRBJ2-2	TGTGCCGGGGGACTACTCAACACCGGGGAGCTGTTTTTT	CAGGLLNTGELFF
-	-	TRBV7-3	TRBJ2-1	TGTGCCAGCAGCTTAACTGGGAGCTCCTACAATGAGCAGTTCTTC	CASSLTGSSYNEQFF
TRBD1	-	TRBV7-9	TRBJ1-2	TGTGCCAGCAGCCCTCGACAGGGCTCGGACTATGGCTACACCTTC	CASSPRQGSDYGYTF
-	-	TRBV6-5	TRBJ1-1	TGTGCCACCTCCCGGCCGGGTGACACTGAAGCTTTCTTT	CATSRPGDTEAFF
TRBD2	-	TRBV28	TRBJ2-5	TGTGCCAGCAGCCCACTACTAGCGGGAGAGACCCAGTACTTC	CASSPLLAGETQYF
-	-	TRBV2	TRBJ1-4	TGTGCCAGCAGTCCCGACAGCTTAGTAGTTTGGGAAAAACTGTTTTTT	CASSPDSLVVWEKLFF
-	-	TRBV27	TRBJ1-5	TGTGCCAGCAGTCCATACACGGCCAATCAGCCCCAGCATTTT	CASSPYTANQPQHF
TRBD2	-	TRBV11-3	TRBJ2-3	TGTGCCAGCAGCAGGGCGGGAGGGATATGGGATACGCAGTATTTT	CASSRAGGIWDTQYF
-	-	TRBV9	TRBJ2-5	TGTGCCAGCAGCAGGGCCCTCCAAGAGACCCAGTACTTC	CASSRALQETQYF
-	-	TRBV19	TRBJ2-7	TGTGCCAGTTCTCCGGGCCCCGGCCCAAGTTCCTACGAGCAGTACTTC	CASSPGPGPSSYEQYF
TRBD2	-	TRBV5-1	TRBJ2-3	TGCGCCAGCAGCTCTATAGCGGGACCAGGTACGCAGTATTTT	CASSSIAGPGTQYF
-	-	TRBV9	TRBJ1-2	TGTGCCAGCAGCGTAGTAGGGAACTATGGCTACACCTTC	CASSVVGNYGYTF
TRBD1	-	TRBV11-2	TRBJ1-4	TGTGCCAGCAGCCCCGCAACAGGGGGCGCGAGAGAAAAACTGTTTTTT	CASSPATGGAREKLFF
TRBD2	-	TRBV7-9	TRBJ2-1	TGTGCCAGCTTATTACTAGCGGGAGGGAGCTCCTACAATGAGCAGTTCTTC	CASLLLAGGSSYNEQFF
-	-	TRBV28	TRBJ1-5	TGTGCCAGCAGCAGAACAGCAGCCTACCATCAGCCCCAGCATTTT	CASSRTAAYHQPQHF
-	-	TRBV6-5	TRBJ1-5	TGTGCCAGCAGTTACCTCGTCGAAGGGTCCCAGCATTTT	CASSYLVEGSQHF
-	-	TRBV5-6	TRBJ2-7	TGTGCCAGCAGCTTGTTCACGGGGGCTCAACTCTACGAGCAGTACTTC	CASSLFTGAQLYEQYF
-	-	TRBV29-1	TRBJ2-1	TGCAGCGTCAGAGAGGCGACCAGCTCCTACAATGAGCAGTTCTTC	CSVREATSSYNEQFF
TRBD2	-	TRBV6-5	TRBJ2-1	TGTGCCAGCAGTTACTCGAGCGGGGGTAGTGAGCAGTTCTTC	CASSYSSGGSEQFF
TRBD1	-	TRBV7-8	TRBJ2-7	TGTGCCAGCAGACCCGACGGCCAGGGGGCTCAGAACGAGCAGTACTTC	CASRPDGQGAQNEQYF
-	-	TRBV14	TRBJ2-3	TGTGCCAGCAGCCCCCCTGGAACAGGTAGAGCAGATACGCAGTATTTT	CASSPPGTGRADTQYF
-	-	TRBV7-8	TRBJ1-4	TGTGCCAGCAGCCTGCGGGACCGCGATGAAAAACTGTTTTTT	CASSLRDRDEKLFF
-	-	TRBV20-1	TRBJ1-1	TGCAGGGGGAGGGAGAACACTGAAGCTTTCTTT	CRGRENTEAFF
TRBD1	-	TRBV28	TRBJ1-1	TGTGCCAGCAGTTTACCGGGACAGGGGAACACTGAAGCTTTCTTT	CASSLPGQGNTEAFF